This TCR beta chain was sequenced during a study of T cell responses to AZD1222 COVID-19 vaccine. Study-wide context: Investigators merged groups given second doses at roughly 4 or roughly 12 weeks. The study, taken as a whole, reports: Repertoire sampling occurred only after the peak T cell response. Unmutated variant regions are reportedly targeted by nearly half of spike-specific TCRs. Among AZD1222 vaccinees, only six or seven were seropositive at baseline.

Germline values: CDR1 SGDLS, CDR2 YYNGEE. The CDR3 covers 14 residues. V dropped 3 bases and J dropped 9; count of bases not matched to a gene: 5. Some clones are missing from TCRdb's copy, which holds only in-frame ones; the method was immunoSEQ multiplex PCR. The table shows more than 100,000 clones, with around 91% occurring only once. As for this clone: What it binds is not known.

The sequencing here drew on peripheral blood, taken on day 0 of AZD1222 vaccination. This chain links TRBV9 with TRBJ2-7; 14 bases map to TRBD2. This receptor was obtained from an adult in good health. CDR3 sequence (DNA): TGTGCCAGCAGCGCGGGACTAGCGGGAGCGCCGCAGTACTTC. This sequence encodes CASSAGLAGAPQYF.